This is a list of T cell receptor beta chains from one sample in a study of T cell changes during pregnancy in multiple sclerosis. The repertoire was sequenced with immunoSEQ multiplex PCR; TCRdb's copy has only in-frame clones and lacks some. The table shows over 45,000 clones, with around nine tenths occurring only once. Source: CD4+ T cells from peripheral blood mononuclear cells, taken in the third trimester of pregnancy. The receptors stem from a female donor with multiple sclerosis, enrolled in a pregnancy study. Each CDR3 is given with its conserved first and last residue. D genes are given only for firm matches. Size is stated for part of the rows, as once, few or many counts, or as a class when the clone is expanded.

v_gene	len	d_gene	abundance	j_gene	CDR3aa	CDR3nt
TRBV7-2	15	-	-	TRBJ1-5	CASSLAQGLGQPQHF	TGTGCCAGCAGCTTAGCGCAGGGTTTAGGTCAGCCCCAGCATTTT
TRBV7-2	15	-	few	TRBJ1-5	CASSGAGRSNQPQHF	TGTGCCAGCAGCGGGGCCGGAAGGAGCAATCAGCCCCAGCATTTT
TRBV19	12	-	-	TRBJ2-1	CASSITVNEQFF	TGTGCCAGTAGTATCACGGTCAATGAGCAGTTCTTC
TRBV7-3	13	-	-	TRBJ1-1	CASSFDSNTEAFF	TGTGCCAGCAGCTTCGACTCGAACACTGAAGCTTTCTTT
TRBV7-8	14	TRBD2	-	TRBJ2-5	CASSSPSGQETQYF	TGTGCCAGCAGCTCCCCTAGCGGTCAAGAGACCCAGTACTTC
TRBV7-9	18	TRBD2	-	TRBJ2-1	CASRKTSGGASPNNEQFF	TGTGCCAGCAGGAAAACTAGCGGGGGGGCCTCACCTAACAATGAGCAGTTCTTC
TRBV18	15	TRBD1	-	TRBJ1-3	CASSRDRGPLGTIYF	TGTGCCAGCTCACGGGACAGGGGTCCCCTTGGTACCATATATTTT
TRBV10-3	17	TRBD2	-	TRBJ2-2	CAISAGLAGVGTGELFF	TGTGCCATCAGCGCCGGACTAGCGGGAGTGGGGACCGGGGAGCTGTTTTTT
TRBV4-2	12	TRBD1	-	TRBJ2-7	CASSLQGTEQYF	TGTGCCAGCAGCCTACAGGGGACCGAGCAGTACTTC
TRBV29-1	13	TRBD1	-	TRBJ2-4	CSVEVGEQGPRDF	TGCAGCGTTGAAGTGGGGGAACAGGGGCCCAGAGACTTC
TRBV4-3	18	TRBD2	-	TRBJ2-3	CASSQGTKASGGADTQYF	TGCGCCAGCAGCCAAGGAACGAAAGCTAGCGGGGGGGCAGATACGCAGTATTTT
TRBV6-6	14	-	-	TRBJ2-7	CASSLGQYSYEQYF	TGTGCCAGCAGCCTCGGACAGTACTCCTACGAGCAGTACTTC
TRBV7-2	14	TRBD1	-	TRBJ1-1	CASSGDSRMAEAFF	TGTGCCAGCAGCGGGGACAGTCGTATGGCTGAAGCTTTCTTT